This T cell receptor (beta chain) was observed in a study of blood T cell repertoires in COVID-19. Study details: The analysed material was cDNA or gDNA that came from T cells, B-cell-depleted T cells, or PBMCs.

Under the authors' procedure: Reference gene primer amplification gave nucleated cell count estimates. The table came from immunoSEQ multiplex PCR; TCRdb's copy has only in-frame clones and leaves some out. Clonal size and the V and J genes are those of that table, whereas D and trimming came from the DNA. Among some 370,000 clones listed, around 90% were seen once. The CDR3 is 13 amino acids. V was shortened by 1 base and J by 6 bases, with 9 bases between the two germline ends. Germline V gene sequence: CDR1 SGHTA, CDR2 FQGNSA. The chain links TRBV7-2 to TRBJ1-1; no definite D call. The specimen sequenced was peripheral blood. This TCR derives from a young man with active or convalescent COVID-19. The CDR3 sequence: CASSLETMSEAFF. CDR3 bases: TGTGCCAGCAGCTTAGAGACAATGTCTGAAGCTTTCTTT.